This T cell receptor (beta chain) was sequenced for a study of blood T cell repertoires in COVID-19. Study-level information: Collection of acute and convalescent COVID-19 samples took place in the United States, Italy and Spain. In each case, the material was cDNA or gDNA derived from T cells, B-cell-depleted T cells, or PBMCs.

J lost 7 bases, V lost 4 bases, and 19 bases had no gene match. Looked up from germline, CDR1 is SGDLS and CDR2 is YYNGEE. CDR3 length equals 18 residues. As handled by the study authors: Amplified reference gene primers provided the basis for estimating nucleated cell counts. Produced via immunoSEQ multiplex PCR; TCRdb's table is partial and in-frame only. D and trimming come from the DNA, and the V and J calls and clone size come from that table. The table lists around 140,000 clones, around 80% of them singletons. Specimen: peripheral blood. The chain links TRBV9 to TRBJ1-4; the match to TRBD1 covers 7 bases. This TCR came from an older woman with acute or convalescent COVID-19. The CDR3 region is CASSISGTAQLRGEKLFF. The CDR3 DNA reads TGTGCCAGCAGCATCTCCGGGACAGCCCAATTACGAGGTGAAAAACTGTTTTTT. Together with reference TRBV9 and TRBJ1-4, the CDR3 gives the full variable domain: DSGVTQTPKHLITATGQRVTLRCSPRSGDLSVYWYQQSLDQGLQFLIQYYNGEERAKGNILERFSAQQFPDLHSELNLSSLELGDSALYFCASSISGTAQLRGEKLFFGSGTQLSVL.